The clone carrying this TCR beta chain was counted many times. Its antigen is unknown. By quantitative 5'-RACE with molecular barcodes, the TCR beta libraries were made. In TCRdb, the 5' RACE reads were re-called with MiXCR into one record per CDR3 protein. The sample holds about 130,000 distinct CDR3 sequences, 6% to 8% seen once. The sample is drawn from a study of CD8 T cells in ankylosing spondylitis. Study-level points and caveats: A TCR beta motif of under ten highly homologous variants seemed to mark ankylosing spondylitis blood. Earlier literature documents some of the motif variants in reactive arthritis synovial fluid and blood.

The specimen sequenced was blood, either unsorted or a sorted T cell fraction (not recorded which). This TCR was sampled from a female donor with ankylosing spondylitis or in good health (not recorded which).

CDR3 sequence: CASSFERGVGNEQFF. The CDR3, as DNA: TGTGCCAGCAGTTTTGAGCGGGGGGTTGGCAATGAGCAGTTCTTC. This chain joins TRBV12-3 or TRBV12-4 and TRBJ2-1; 9 bases are a match to TRBD2. The CDR3 spans 15 residues. With V trimmed by 3 bases and J by 6 bases, 6 bases remained unmatched.